The 20 T cell receptor beta chains below come from one sample, sequenced in a study of blood T cell repertoires in COVID-19. The repertoire was sequenced with immunoSEQ multiplex PCR; TCRdb's copy has only in-frame clones and lacks some. The sample comprises approximately 110,000 clones, more than 75% of which are singletons, and 2% to 2.5% rests with the top ten. Sequenced sample: peripheral blood. Receptors originate from a human donor in a cohort sampled during active COVID-19.

This chain connects TRBV5-4 to TRBJ2-7, with 10 bases fitting TRBD1. Germline V gene lookup returns CDR1 SGHNT and CDR2 YYREEE (reference sequence). V gave up 2 bases and J gave up 3 bases; unmatched junction bases: 5. The CDR3 is 15 amino acids. For the CDR3, the DNA is TGTGCCAGCAGCTTAGGGACAGGGGCGTTCTACGAGCAGTACTTC. It translates to CASSLGTGAFYEQYF.

The chain uses TRBV6-1 and TRBJ1-6, with a tentative D call TRBD1 (6 bases). The V gene's germline CDR1 is MNHNS and CDR2 SASEGT. V shed 0 bases and J shed 9 bases, with 12 bases lying between them. This CDR3 spans 15 amino acids. CDR3 loop: CASSEAAGDGSPLHF. CDR3 in DNA: TGTGCCAGCAGTGAAGCGGCAGGGGACGGTTCACCCCTCCACTTT.

The sample holds a few counts of this clone. This chain connects TRBV11-2 to TRBJ2-5; 8 bases agree with TRBD2. With 6 bases clipped from V and 6 bases from J, the junction kept 12 bases outside the gene matches. The CDR3 covers 15 residues. Germline V gene lookup returns CDR1 SGHAT and CDR2 FQNNGV. This CDR3 is CASSSSSGGPKTQYF. Here the CDR3 DNA reads TGTGCCAGCAGTTCCTCTTCGGGAGGGCCAAAGACCCAGTACTTC.

V is TRBV6-5 and J is TRBJ1-1; the D is unclear. The CDR3 runs to 12 residues. The V end lost 5 bases, the J end lost 5 bases, and 9 bases lay between the germline ends. Germline V lookup: CDR1 MNHEY, CDR2 SVGAGI. CDR3: CASSHAETEAFF. For the CDR3, the DNA is TGTGCCAGCAGTCACGCGGAGACTGAAGCTTTCTTT.

The chain employs TRBV5-1 and TRBJ2-5; 8 positions match TRBD2. The CDR3 consists of 14 residues. CDR1 and CDR2 from the germline V gene are SGHRS and YFSETQ. Trimming cost V 7 bases and J 2 bases; bases outside gene matches: 7. CDR3 residues: CASQGLAPQETQYF. The CDR3 DNA reads TGCGCCAGCCAAGGACTAGCCCCGCAAGAGACCCAGTACTTC.

The V gene is TRBV18, the J gene TRBJ2-7; 7 nucleotides line up with TRBD1. The length of the CDR3 is 14 residues. Trimming took 5 bases from V and 0 from J; bases not matched to a gene: 4. Per the germline V gene, CDR1 is KGHSH and CDR2 is LQKENI. The CDR3: CASSWGQLSYEQYF. The DNA for the CDR3 is TGTGCCAGCTCATGGGGACAGCTCTCCTACGAGCAGTACTTC.

The CDR3 bases are TGTGCCAGCAGCCCTCAAGGGACTAGCGGGAGGGAAGAGACCCAGTACTTC. This encodes CASSPQGTSGREETQYF. The chain has TRBV3-1 (or the pseudogene TRBV3-2) and TRBJ2-5, with 16 bases lining up with TRBD2. Germline trimming cut 4 bases from V and 3 bases from J; bases unmatched to any gene: 5. Germline V gene sequence: CDR1 LGHDT, CDR2 YNNKEL (reference sequence). This CDR3 is 17 amino acids long.

The chain recombines TRBV7-7 with TRBJ2-5, with D tentatively TRBD1 (6 bases). Per germline, CDR1 SSHAT and CDR2 FNYEAQ (reference sequence). The CDR3 contains 14 residues. V lost 4 bases and J 10 bases, leaving 19 bases between the germline ends. CDR3 residues: CASSWETGLGGQYF. In nucleotides, the CDR3 is TGTGCCAGCAGCTGGGAGACAGGTTTAGGGGGCCAGTACTTC.

This clone was counted between two and nine times. The CDR3 sequence is CASRERTSGRAYNEQFF. CDR3 in DNA: TGTGCCAGCAGGGAAAGAACTAGCGGGAGGGCCTACAATGAGCAGTTCTTC. V usage is TRBV28 and J usage is TRBJ2-1, with 13 bases aligning to TRBD2. The CDR3 contains 17 residues. J lost 2 bases, V lost 6 bases, and 7 bases had no gene match. CDR1 and CDR2 from the germline V gene are MDHEN and SYDVKM.

V usage is TRBV27 and J usage is TRBJ2-1; tentative D call: TRBD2 (6 bases). This CDR3 contains 12 residues. From germline, CDR1 is MNHEY and CDR2 SMNVEV (reference sequence). V was shortened by 3 bases and J by 9 bases, with 9 bases between the two germline ends. CDR3 residues: CASSLGGIEQFF. The DNA of the CDR3 is TGTGCCAGCAGTTTGGGAGGAATTGAGCAGTTCTTC.

The chain recombines TRBV2 with TRBJ2-3; TRBD2 matches at 10 bases. The junction had 10 bases not matched to a gene; V was cut back by 5 bases and J by 5 bases. The CDR3 sequence is 16 residues long. In germline, CDR1 is SNHLY, CDR2 FYNNEI. CDR3 DNA sequence: TGTGCCAGCAGTATCTCTAGCGGGGGCCATTTAGATACGCAGTATTTT. It encodes CASSISSGGHLDTQYF.

The V and J genes are TRBV11-2 and TRBJ2-1; 8 bases align to TRBD2. Germline-derived CDR1 and CDR2 are SGHAT and FQNNGV. There are 15 residues in the CDR3. V dropped 5 bases and J dropped 9; count of bases not matched to a gene: 12. As DNA, the CDR3 is TGTGCCAGCAGCACCATCCCCGGGGGGGGCGCTGAGCAGTTCTTC. Translation: CASSTIPGGGAEQFF. The entire variable domain, with the rest obtained from reference TRBV11-2 and TRBJ2-1, is as follows: EAGVAQSPRYKIIEKRQSVAFWCNPISGHATLYWYQQILGQGPKLLIQFQNNGVVDDSQLPKDRFSAERLKGVDSTLKIQPAKLEDSAVYLCASSTIPGGGAEQFFGPGTRLTVL.

The rearrangement links TRBV10-3 to TRBJ2-7; TRBD1 is a possible D gene (6 bases). The V end lost 2 bases, the J end lost 3 bases, and 17 bases lay between the germline ends. The CDR3 contains 16 residues. Germline CDR1 is ENHRY and CDR2 is SYGVKD. The DNA for the CDR3 is TGTGCCATCAGTGAGACTCTAGCCTTAGGGGGCTACGAGCAGTACTTC. Its protein product is CAISETLALGGYEQYF.

The V and J genes are TRBV5-1 and TRBJ2-1; TRBD2 matches at 13 bases. The V gene end was trimmed by 5 bases and the J gene end by 9 bases; junction bases not matched to a gene: 11. This CDR3 contains 16 residues. Per the germline V gene, CDR1 is SGHRS and CDR2 is YFSETQ. CDR3 protein: CASRLPGTSGATEQFF. DNA for the CDR3: TGCGCCAGCAGACTACCCGGGACTAGCGGGGCCACTGAGCAGTTCTTC.

This chain uses TRBV18 with TRBJ1-4; unclear D gene. CDR1 and CDR2 (germline): KGHSH, LQKENI. V was trimmed by 4 bases and J by 7 bases, leaving 19 bases between them. The length of the CDR3 is 16 residues. The CDR3 region is CASSLWGAGDSEKLFF. The CDR3 DNA reads as TGTGCCAGCTCACTCTGGGGAGCAGGAGATAGTGAAAAACTGTTTTTT.

This chain links TRBV4-3 with TRBJ1-6; TRBD1 might be the D (6 bases). Trimming took off 0 bases at V and 5 bases at J, with 8 bases between the two ends. The CDR3 runs 15 residues. CDR1 LGHNA and CDR2 YSLEER come from the germline V gene. CDR3 amino acids: CASSQEDRDNSPLHF. CDR3 nucleotides: TGCGCCAGCAGCCAAGAGGACAGAGATAATTCACCCCTCCACTTT.

The rearrangement joins TRBV11-2 to TRBJ1-1; no definite D call. Trimming removed 1 base from V and 0 bases from J, with 9 bases in between. Germline CDR1 SGHAT, CDR2 FQNNGV. The CDR3 length is 15 residues. The CDR3 DNA reads TGTGCCAGCAGCTTAGCTGGGAGCATGAACACTGAAGCTTTCTTT. Translating it yields CASSLAGSMNTEAFF. Using reference TRBV11-2 and TRBJ1-1 for the parts outside the CDR3, the full variable domain is EAGVAQSPRYKIIEKRQSVAFWCNPISGHATLYWYQQILGQGPKLLIQFQNNGVVDDSQLPKDRFSAERLKGVDSTLKIQPAKLEDSAVYLCASSLAGSMNTEAFFGQGTRLTVV.

V gene TRBV2 combines with J gene TRBJ1-6; D gene unclear. The V and J ends lost 9 bases and 10 bases respectively, with 22 bases between them. Germline V CDR1 and CDR2: SNHLY, FYNNEI. CDR3 length: 15 amino acids. The chain's CDR3 is CASKVGGLLGSPLHF. The DNA of the CDR3 is TGTGCCAGTAAGGTGGGAGGATTGCTAGGCTCACCCCTCCACTTT. The entire variable domain, with the rest obtained from reference TRBV2 and TRBJ1-6, is as follows: EPEVTQTPSHQVTQMGQEVILRCVPISNHLYFYWYRQILGQKVEFLVSFYNNEISEKSEIFDDQFSVERPDGSNFTLKIRSTKLEDSAMYFCASKVGGLLGSPLHFGNGTRLTVT.

This chain uses TRBV19 with TRBJ2-5; TRBD1 aligns across 9 bases. The CDR3 totals 14 residues. V lost 5 bases to trimming and J lost 4 bases; unmatched junction nucleotides: 5. Germline-derived CDR1 and CDR2 are LNHDA and SQIVND (reference sequence). In nucleotides, the CDR3 is TGTGCCAGTAGTCCGGGACAGGGTAGAGAGACCCAGTACTTC. Translating gives CASSPGQGRETQYF.

The chain combines TRBV10-3 with TRBJ1-1; D might be TRBD1 (6 bases). The V end lost 6 bases, the J end lost 3 bases, and 11 bases lay between the germline ends. The CDR3 has 13 residues. Germline CDR1 and CDR2: ENHRY and SYGVKD. CDR3 loop: CAISVQGHTEAFF. DNA of the CDR3: TGTGCCATCAGCGTACAGGGACACACTGAAGCTTTCTTT.